The 21 T cell receptor beta chains below come from one sample, sequenced in a study of shared clonotypes between healthy human individuals. Sequencing used immunoSEQ multiplex PCR; TCRdb keeps in-frame clones, though not all of them. The sample shows 170,000 or so clones, about 68% of them seen only once. The specimen sequenced was memory CD4+ T cells sorted from blood. Subset in this sample: CD45RA-negative fraction. These receptors all stem from a man aged 25 to 40 in good health.

V gene TRBV11-2 combines with J gene TRBJ2-1, with 8 bases fitting TRBD2. The CDR3 consists of 16 residues. Per the germline V gene, CDR1 is SGHAT and CDR2 is FQNNGV. Trimming removed 5 bases from V and 10 bases from J; junction bases left unmatched: 16. The CDR3 sequence is CASSPWGTGGPEEQFF. The DNA for the CDR3 is TGTGCCAGCAGCCCGTGGGGGACGGGAGGGCCGGAGGAGCAGTTCTTC.

V is TRBV5-5 and J is TRBJ2-1; 8 bases fit TRBD2. This CDR3 is 15 amino acids long. Looked up from germline, CDR1 is SGHKS and CDR2 is YYEKEE (reference sequence). Trimming cost V 3 bases and J 6 bases; bases outside gene matches: 8. The CDR3 sequence: CASSSRLAGFNEQFF. CDR3 DNA: TGTGCCAGCAGCTCCCGGCTAGCGGGCTTCAATGAGCAGTTCTTC.

V gene TRBV5-6 combines with J gene TRBJ1-4, with D hard to call. CDR3 size: 13 residues. V gave up 3 bases and J gave up 9 bases, with 12 bases separating them. Germline CDR1 and CDR2: SGHDT and YYEEEE. Written as DNA, the CDR3 is TGTGCCAGCAGCTCCACCCGCCGGAAAAAACTGTTTTTT. Residues: CASSSTRRKKLFF.

The chain carries TRBV2 and TRBJ2-7; D gene unclear. The V and J ends lost 0 bases and 7 bases respectively, with 4 bases between them. Germline V gives CDR1 SNHLY, CDR2 FYNNEI. The CDR3 loop spans 11 amino acids. The CDR3 coding sequence is TGTGCCAGCAGTGAAGCTTGGGAGCAGTACTTC. Residues: CASSEAWEQYF.

This clone was picked up a small number of times. The genes are TRBV29-1 and TRBJ2-3; the match to TRBD2 covers 10 bases. Unmatched junction bases numbered 9, after V lost 4 bases and J lost 5 bases. This CDR3 is built from 15 residues. Germline CDR1 is SQVTM and CDR2 is ANQGSEA. CDR3 protein: CSVVGTSAAEDTQYF. The CDR3 DNA follows: TGCAGCGTTGTAGGGACTAGCGCCGCAGAAGATACGCAGTATTTT.

V gene TRBV7-2 combines with J gene TRBJ2-7; unclear D gene. The length of the CDR3 is 15 residues. CDR1 and CDR2 from the germline V gene are SGHTA and FQGNSA. Trimming cost V 5 bases and J 0 bases, with 14 bases left between them. As DNA, the CDR3 is TGTGCCAGCAGCCCCCAGCTGGGAAGCTCCTACGAGCAGTACTTC. This gives the protein CASSPQLGSSYEQYF.

This rearrangement joins TRBV28 to TRBJ1-2, with D perhaps matching TRBD1 (5 bases). V lost 4 bases to trimming and J lost 8 bases, with 20 bases between them. There are 15 residues in the CDR3. Germline CDR1 reads MDHEN; CDR2 reads SYDVKM. The CDR3, as DNA: TGTGCCAGCAGTTCCCTCAGGGCCGGTCTTGGCGGCTACACCTTC. It encodes CASSSLRAGLGGYTF.

This clone counts as medium-sized. The V call is TRBV6-5, the J call TRBJ2-7, with D uncertain. CDR1 is MNHEY and CDR2 is SVGAGI in the germline V gene. V was trimmed by 8 bases and J by 4 bases, leaving 18 bases between them. The CDR3 runs to 14 residues. For the CDR3, the DNA is TGTGCCAGCTCAAACTACGGGTCCACATACGAGCAGTACTTC. Translated: CASSNYGSTYEQYF.

The J gene is TRBJ1-4, the V gene TRBV9; 8 nucleotides line up with TRBD1. The CDR3 covers 18 residues. Trimming at V came to 0 bases and at J to 2 bases, leaving 9 bases not matched to a gene. Germline loops: CDR1 SGDLS, CDR2 YYNGEE. CDR3: CASSVAGGASGTNEKLFF. Written as DNA, the CDR3 is TGTGCCAGCAGCGTAGCAGGGGGCGCGTCCGGGACTAATGAAAAACTGTTTTTT.

This clone was counted a single time. The V gene is TRBV28, the J gene TRBJ2-3; perhaps TRBD2 as D (6 bases). V was shortened by 8 bases and J by 0 bases, with 12 bases between the two germline ends. Germline V CDR1 and CDR2: MDHEN, SYDVKM. The CDR3 covers 14 residues. The CDR3 is CASVVAGSTDTQYF. In nucleotides, the CDR3 is TGTGCCAGCGTGGTGGCGGGAAGCACAGATACGCAGTATTTT.

This chain uses TRBV27 with TRBJ1-2, with D possibly TRBD1 on 6 matching bases. The germline V gene encodes CDR1 MNHEY and CDR2 SMNVEV (reference sequence). The CDR3 runs to 15 residues. V was shortened by 7 bases and J by 1 base, with 16 bases between the two germline ends. Here the CDR3 reads CASTPDRIHNYGYTF. The CDR3 DNA is TGTGCCAGCACTCCCGACAGGATTCATAACTATGGCTACACCTTC.

This clone has only one observation. The V gene is TRBV10-3, the J gene TRBJ2-1; D uncertain. Between the trimmed V and J ends, which lost 6 bases and 15 bases, there was a span of 21 bases. The germline CDR1 and CDR2 sequences are ENHRY and SYGVKD. The CDR3 consists of 13 residues. CDR3 coding DNA: TGTGCCATCAGGCCAGATGTTTCCGCCGCGCGGTTCTTC. Its translation is CAIRPDVSAARFF.

This clone was observed once. V usage is TRBV5-1 and J usage is TRBJ2-7; D remains ambiguous. The length of the CDR3 is 13 residues. CDR1 and CDR2 from the germline V gene are SGHRS and YFSETQ. V lost 0 bases and J lost 4, with 8 bases in between. CDR3 DNA: TGCGCCAGCAGCTTGGTCTTTGGTTACGAGCAGTACTTC. This encodes CASSLVFGYEQYF.

This rearrangement joins TRBV5-1 to TRBJ2-3; D gene unclear. The CDR3 has 14 amino acids. Trimming took 1 base from V and 1 from J, leaving 7 bases between them. Germline assignment: CDR1 SGHRS and CDR2 YFSETQ. CDR3 amino acids: CASSLSDGTDTQYF. The CDR3 DNA sequence: TGCGCCAGCAGCTTGAGCGATGGCACAGATACGCAGTATTTT.

The chain combines TRBV7-9 with TRBJ1-4; TRBD1 agrees at 7 bases. V gave up 1 base and J gave up 1 base; unmatched junction bases: 9. The CDR3 loop spans 18 amino acids. Germline loops: CDR1 SEHNR, CDR2 FQNEAQ (reference sequence). The CDR3, as DNA: TGTGCCAGCAGCTTAGAACAGGGGATGAGGTTAACTAATGAAAAACTGTTTTTT. Its protein product is CASSLEQGMRLTNEKLFF.

The chain recombines TRBV7-6 with TRBJ1-1, with no clear D. V shed 5 bases and J shed 8 bases, with 6 bases lying between them. CDR1 and CDR2 (germline): SGHVS, FNYEAQ. The CDR3 totals 10 residues. This CDR3 reads CASSGGEAFF. Written as DNA, the CDR3 is TGTGCCAGCAGCGGAGGAGAAGCTTTCTTT.

V is TRBV9 and J is TRBJ2-3; D is perhaps TRBD1 (7 bases). This CDR3 is 16 amino acids long. CDR1 is SGDLS and CDR2 is YYNGEE in the germline V gene. Trimming cost V 4 bases and J 2 bases, with 17 bases left between them. CDR3 sequence reads: CASSFRRDSFTDTQYF. CDR3 in DNA: TGTGCCAGCAGCTTCCGGCGGGACAGCTTCACAGATACGCAGTATTTT.

The chain joins TRBV20-1 to TRBJ2-7, with D perhaps TRBD2 (6 bases). V was pared by 0 bases and J by 7 bases, with 7 bases between. The germline CDR1 and CDR2 sequences are DFQATT and SNEGSKA (reference sequence). This CDR3 comprises 11 residues. CDR3 sequence: CSARDSGEQYF. CDR3 sequence (DNA): TGCAGTGCTAGAGATAGCGGAGAGCAGTACTTC.

This sequence joins TRBV5-1 and TRBJ2-3; 11 bases are a match to TRBD1. With V trimmed by 6 bases and J by 4 bases, 7 bases remained unmatched. CDR3 length: 15 residues. Germline CDR1 SGHRS, CDR2 YFSETQ. In DNA form, the CDR3 reads TGCGCCAGCAACGGACAGGGGGCGAGGGCAGATACGCAGTATTTT. Translating it yields CASNGQGARADTQYF.

The rearrangement joins TRBV28 to TRBJ2-7; a weak D match, TRBD1 (6 bases). The V and J ends lost 6 bases and 5 bases respectively, with 11 bases between them. Germline CDR1 is MDHEN and CDR2 is SYDVKM. The CDR3 extends over 12 amino acids. CDR3 residues: CASRAQGHEQYF. DNA of the CDR3: TGTGCCAGCAGGGCACAGGGCCACGAGCAGTACTTC.

J is TRBJ1-1 and V is TRBV18; 9 bases agree with TRBD1. V shed 0 bases and J 6 bases; nucleotides not matched to a gene: 5. Germline CDR1 reads KGHSH; CDR2 reads LQKENI. The CDR3 is 15 amino acids. The CDR3 DNA reads TGTGCCAGCTCACCACCCTCGGGACAGGGCTCTGAAGCTTTCTTT. Amino acids: CASSPPSGQGSEAFF. Using reference TRBV18 and TRBJ1-1 for the parts outside the CDR3, the full variable domain is NAGVMQNPRHLVRRRGQEARLRCSPMKGHSHVYWYRQLPEEGLKFMVYLQKENIIDESGMPKERFSAEFPKEGPSILRIQQVVRGDSAAYFCASSPPSGQGSEAFFGQGTRLTVV.